Listed here is a single T cell receptor (beta chain). The target antigen is unknown. These data belong to a study of CD8 T cells in ankylosing spondylitis. Study-level points and caveats: It was reported that disease-linked clones were significantly enriched in matched ankylosing spondylitis synovial fluid. Earlier literature documents some of the motif variants in reactive arthritis synovial fluid and blood. The study identified a TCR beta motif of roughly eight highly homologous variants that appeared characteristic of ankylosing spondylitis blood.

The CDR3 loop spans 14 amino acids. CDR1 is MNHEY and CDR2 is SVGAGI in the germline V gene. V was shortened by 4 bases and J by 2 bases, with 12 bases between the two germline ends. Making use of molecular barcodes, quantitative 5'-RACE generated TCR beta libraries. From the 5' RACE reads, TCRdb called clonotypes with MiXCR, one entry per CDR3 protein. The profile shows roughly 470,000 distinct CDR3 sequences, 25% to 30% of them singletons. Sequenced: blood, either unsorted or a sorted T cell fraction (not recorded which). This chain connects TRBV6-5 to TRBJ2-7, with D maybe TRBD1 (6 bases). This sequence originates from a male donor with ankylosing spondylitis. The CDR3 bases are TGTGCCAGCAGTTCAACGGGACAAGCCTACGAGCAGTACGTC. Protein sequence: CASSSTGQAYEQYV.